Each of the 8 T cell receptor beta chains below was sequenced from the same sample in a study of radiation and T cells in renal cell carcinoma (TCRdb year 2020). The library was built by means of the immunoSEQ multiplex PCR assay. TCRdb holds this immuneACCESS table with in-frame rearrangements only. Some clones are missing; in checked studies, unresolved V genes explain under half, and the rest has no known cause. The sample table holds fewer than 80,000 clones, of which approximately 87% were seen once. The top ten clones comprise 2.4% of the sample. The time point label of this sample denotes: blood 4 weeks post-SBRT, at nephrectomy. Read against the paper, the sample's treatment or condition label means: 15 Gy SBRT to primary tumor, nephrectomy 4 weeks later. The source material was blood, sampled from a patient whose treatment included radiotherapy and nephrectomy. Receptor source: a woman aged 55-69 years with renal cell carcinoma.

This clone was seen only once. The rearrangement uses TRBV28 and TRBJ2-7; 10 bases agree with TRBD1. The CDR3 consists of 16 residues. Trimming removed 2 bases from V and 5 bases from J; junction bases left unmatched: 9. Germline V gives CDR1 MDHEN, CDR2 SYDVKM. The CDR3 bases are TGTGCCAGCAGTTTAATCGGGGGACAGGGGAAACACGAGCAGTACTTC. Amino acids: CASSLIGGQGKHEQYF.

The rearrangement joins TRBV7-2 to TRBJ2-6; D remains unclear. The V gene lost 1 base and the J gene lost 0 bases, with 4 bases spanning the gap. The CDR3 contains 15 residues. CDR1 and CDR2 from the germline V gene are SGHTA and FQGNSA. The CDR3 bases are TGTGCCAGCAGCTTAGGGTCCTCTGGGGCCAACGTCCTGACTTTC. Protein product: CASSLGSSGANVLTF.

The chain carries TRBV4-2 and TRBJ1-1; D remains ambiguous. This CDR3 spans 15 amino acids. Trimming took 4 bases from V and 2 from J, leaving 14 bases between them. The V gene's germline CDR1 is LGHNA and CDR2 YNFKEQ. Written as DNA, the CDR3 is TGTGCCAGCAGCCTCTTTCCAGGAGGAAACACTGAAGCTTTCTTT. This translates into CASSLFPGGNTEAFF.

V is TRBV5-1 and J is TRBJ1-2; D not certain. The CDR3 is 15 amino acids. Trimming took 0 bases from V and 2 from J, leaving 11 bases between them. Germline V CDR1 and CDR2: SGHRS, YFSETQ. DNA for the CDR3: TGCGCCAGCAGCTTGGCCCCGGACGGAAACTATGGCTACACCTTC. Protein: CASSLAPDGNYGYTF.

This clone is a singleton in its sample. The V call is TRBV5-5, the J call TRBJ1-1; TRBD1 matches at 11 bases. CDR1 is SGHKS and CDR2 is YYEKEE in the germline V gene (reference sequence). Trimming cost V 4 bases and J 7 bases; bases outside gene matches: 6. This CDR3 region has 14 residues. CDR3 in DNA: TGTGCCAGCAGCCCGGACAGGGGGCGGGTTGAAGCTTTCTTT. This gives the protein CASSPDRGRVEAFF.

This chain connects TRBV7-8 to TRBJ2-5; 11 nucleotides match TRBD1. Germline V gene lookup returns CDR1 SGHVS and CDR2 FQNEAQ. The CDR3 contains 16 residues. The trim removed 4 bases at V and 4 bases at J, leaving 8 bases unmatched. CDR3 amino acids: CASSSTGTGGGETQYF. The DNA of the CDR3 is TGTGCCAGCAGCTCCACAGGGACAGGGGGGGGAGAGACCCAGTACTTC.

The V and J genes are TRBV6-1 and TRBJ1-5; D is unresolved. The length of the CDR3 is 13 residues. Germline CDR1 reads MNHNS; CDR2 reads SASEGT. Trimming stripped 5 bases from V and 5 bases from J, with 10 bases between. CDR3 nucleotides: TGTGCCAGCAGTTCTGTGGGGTATCAGCCCCAGCATTTT. Encoded protein: CASSSVGYQPQHF.

This sequence joins TRBV19 and TRBJ1-1; maybe TRBD1 (5 bases). This CDR3 is 17 amino acids long. V gave up 2 bases and J gave up 1 base, with 17 bases separating them. In germline, CDR1 is LNHDA, CDR2 SQIVND (reference sequence). The CDR3 reads CASSILPPTGRNTEAFF. CDR3 sequence (DNA): TGTGCCAGTAGTATATTGCCCCCCACAGGCAGGAACACTGAAGCTTTCTTT.